The present T cell receptor (beta chain) was sequenced within a study of cytotoxic CD8 clonotypes in ibrutinib-treated CLL. On the study more broadly: Specimens for response were gathered following a median around eleven months of therapy, spanning 6 to 36. Study-level results: At the start, clonality exceeded age-matched healthy donors and followed circulating CD8+ T-cell counts.

Genomic DNA in an amount of around 2 micrograms was extracted from cryopreserved PBMCs and used for the preparation of TCR beta libraries. About this clone: Its antigen is not known.

With sequencing, the targeted depth ranged from 1 in 200,000 to 1 in 1 million T cells. Clones were sequenced by immunoSEQ multiplex PCR, and TCRdb holds only the in-frame ones, with some missing. The top ten clones hold less than 9% of a sample with around 77,000 clones, around 81% of them seen once. V lost 5 bases to trimming and J lost 2 bases; unmatched junction nucleotides: 9. The CDR3 runs to 15 residues. Germline V CDR1 and CDR2: MNHEY, SVGAGI. This sequence originates from a human donor with chronic lymphocytic leukemia. The specimen comprised PBMCs, sampled at disease progression, from a patient treated with ibrutinib. The V gene is TRBV6-5, the J gene TRBJ2-7; 7 bases match TRBD2. The CDR3 loop is CASSTSSGRAYEQYF. In DNA, the CDR3 is TGTGCCAGCAGTACCTCTAGCGGCCGGGCCTACGAGCAGTACTTC.